This T cell receptor beta chain was found in a study of spatial heterogeneity in lung cancer. Study-wide background: The count of detected beta-chain sequences consistently exceeded that of alpha-chain sequences.

This clonotype was recorded a few times. Its matching antigen is unknown. Sample time point: sample taken at primary tumor resection. TCRdb used MiXCR to reprocess the 5' RACE reads, holding one entry per CDR3 protein. The profile covers 20,000 to 30,000 distinct CDR3 sequences, with around 9.2% appearing a single time and around 7.3% taken by the ten largest. Regarding the study as a whole: How many expanded intratumoral alpha and beta TCRs were present tracked the tumor mutation count, which was a count of nonsynonymous mutations. Coverage of tumor T cells, by estimate, reached around 7% for alpha chains and about 13% for beta chains.

The V gene lost 6 bases and the J gene lost 0 bases, with 7 bases spanning the gap. Germline assignment: CDR1 MNHEY and CDR2 SMNVEV (reference sequence). The CDR3 spans 13 residues. The chain carries TRBV27 and TRBJ2-3, with D perhaps matching TRBD1 (5 bases). The sequencing here drew on lung tumor tissue, taken at surgery. This sequence was found in a male donor with early-stage non-small cell lung cancer. The DNA of the CDR3 is TGTGCCAGCAGACGACAGAGCACAGATACGCAGTATTTT. Protein product: CASRRQSTDTQYF.